One sample yielded the 2 T cell receptor beta chains listed below, sequenced in a study of blood T cell repertoires in COVID-19 (TCRdb year 2020). Library preparation employed the immunoSEQ multiplex PCR assay. Sourced from immuneACCESS, this table was stored by TCRdb with only in-frame sequences that have V and J called. A share of the clones is absent; for the studies checked, an unresolved V gene accounts for under half, and the remainder has no known explanation. For this sample the table gives just over 90,000 clones, of which 85% to 90% were detected only once. Clones ranked in the top ten supply around 1.5% of the sample. Sequencing was performed on peripheral blood. The receptor source for this set is a human donor with active COVID-19. The donor label of this sample is uncertain.

The chain uses TRBV9 and TRBJ2-7, with D hard to call. The CDR3 totals 16 residues. V shed 4 bases and J shed 1 base, with 18 bases lying between them. CDR1 is SGDLS, CDR2 YYNGEE, per germline. The CDR3 DNA reads TGTGCCAGCAGCCCCCGACTGGTAGGCAGTTCCTACGAGCAGTACTTC. This sequence encodes CASSPRLVGSSYEQYF. Supplemented by reference TRBV9 and TRBJ2-7, the full variable domain reads DSGVTQTPKHLITATGQRVTLRCSPRSGDLSVYWYQQSLDQGLQFLIQYYNGEERAKGNILERFSAQQFPDLHSELNLSSLELGDSALYFCASSPRLVGSSYEQYFGPGTRLTVT.

V and J are TRBV19 and TRBJ2-5; 9 bases are a match to TRBD1. Germline V gene data show CDR1 as LNHDA and CDR2 as SQIVND (reference sequence). The CDR3 sequence is 15 residues long. The trim removed 4 bases at V and 2 bases at J, leaving 5 bases unmatched. CDR3 loop: CASSNRGRGQETQYF. The CDR3 region has the DNA TGTGCCAGTAGTAACAGGGGGCGGGGGCAAGAGACCCAGTACTTC.